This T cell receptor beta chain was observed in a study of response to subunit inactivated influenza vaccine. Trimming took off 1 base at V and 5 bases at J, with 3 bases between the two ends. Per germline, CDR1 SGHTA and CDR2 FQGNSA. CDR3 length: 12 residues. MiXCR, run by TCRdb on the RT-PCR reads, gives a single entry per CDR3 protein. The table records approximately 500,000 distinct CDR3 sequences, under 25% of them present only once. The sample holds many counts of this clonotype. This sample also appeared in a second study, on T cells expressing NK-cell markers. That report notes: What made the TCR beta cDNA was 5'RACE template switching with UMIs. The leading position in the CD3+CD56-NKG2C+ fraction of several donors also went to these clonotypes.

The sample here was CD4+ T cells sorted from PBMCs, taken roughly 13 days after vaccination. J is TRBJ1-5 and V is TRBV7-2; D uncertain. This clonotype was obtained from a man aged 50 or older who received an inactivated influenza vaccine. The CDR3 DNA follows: TGTGCCAGCAGCTTAGGCTATCAGCCCCAGCATTTT. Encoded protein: CASSLGYQPQHF. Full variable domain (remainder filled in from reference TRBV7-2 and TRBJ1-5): GAGVSQSPSNKVTEKGKDVELRCDPISGHTALYWYRQSLGQGLEFLIYFQGNSAPDKSGLPSDRFSAERTGGSVSTLTIQRTQQEDSAVYLCASSLGYQPQHFGDGTRLSIL.